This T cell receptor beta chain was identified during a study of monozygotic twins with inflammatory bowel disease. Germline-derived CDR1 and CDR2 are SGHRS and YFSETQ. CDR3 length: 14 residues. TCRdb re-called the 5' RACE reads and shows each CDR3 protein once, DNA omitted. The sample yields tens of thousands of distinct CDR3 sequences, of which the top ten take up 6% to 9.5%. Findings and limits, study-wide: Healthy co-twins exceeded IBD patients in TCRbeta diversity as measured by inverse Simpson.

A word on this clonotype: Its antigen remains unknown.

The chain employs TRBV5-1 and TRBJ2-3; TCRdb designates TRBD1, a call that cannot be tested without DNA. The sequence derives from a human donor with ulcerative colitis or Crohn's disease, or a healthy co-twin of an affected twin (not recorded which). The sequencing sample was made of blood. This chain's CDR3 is CASSAGTGADTQYF. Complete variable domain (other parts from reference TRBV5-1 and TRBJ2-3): KAGVTQTPRYLIKTRGQQVTLSCSPISGHRSVSWYQQTPGQGLQFLFEYFSETQRNKGNFPGRFSGRQFSNSRSEMNVSTLELGDSALYLCASSAGTGADTQYFGPGTRLTVL.